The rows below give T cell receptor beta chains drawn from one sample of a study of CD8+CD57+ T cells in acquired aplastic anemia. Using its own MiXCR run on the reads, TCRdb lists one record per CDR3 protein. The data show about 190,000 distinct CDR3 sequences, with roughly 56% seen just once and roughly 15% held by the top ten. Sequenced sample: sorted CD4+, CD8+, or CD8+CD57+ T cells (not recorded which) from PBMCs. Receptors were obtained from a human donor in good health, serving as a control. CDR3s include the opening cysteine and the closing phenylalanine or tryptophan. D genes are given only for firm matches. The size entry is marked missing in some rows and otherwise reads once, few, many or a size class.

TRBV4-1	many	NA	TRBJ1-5	CASSQDIRVNNQPQHF	TGCGCCAGCAGCCAAGATATCAGGGTGAACAATCAGCCCCAGCATTTT
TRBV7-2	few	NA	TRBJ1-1	CASSLGGRTEAFF	TGTGCCAGCAGTTTGGGGGGGAGAACTGAAGCTTTCTTT
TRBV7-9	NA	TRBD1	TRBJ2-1	CASSFSDRVLGQFF	TGTGCCAGCAGCTTTTCGGACAGGGTTCTCGGGCAGTTCTTC
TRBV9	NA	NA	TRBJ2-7	CASSVGAGRYEQYF	TGTGCCAGCAGCGTAGGGGCAGGGAGGTACGAGCAGTACTTC
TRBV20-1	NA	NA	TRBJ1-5	CSASGSLRINQPQHF	TGCAGTGCTAGCGGCAGTCTCAGAATCAATCAGCCCCAGCATTTT
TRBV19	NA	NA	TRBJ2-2	CASSIATNTGELFF	TGTGCCAGTAGTATCGCCACCAACACCGGGGAGCTGTTTTTT
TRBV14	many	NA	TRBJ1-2	CASSPQTNYGYTF	TGTGCCAGCAGCCCACAGACTAACTATGGCTACACCTTC
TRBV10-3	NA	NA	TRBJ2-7	CAISEAKGGDEQYF	TGTGCCATCAGTGAGGCCAAGGGGGGGGATGAGCAGTACTTC
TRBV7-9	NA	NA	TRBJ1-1	CASSLAVGLDSNTEAFF	TGTGCCAGCAGCTTAGCGGTCGGGTTGGACTCGAACACTGAAGCTTTCTTT
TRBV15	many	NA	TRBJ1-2	CATSRPGTYNYGYTF	TGTGCCACCAGCAGACCCGGGACATATAACTATGGCTACACCTTC
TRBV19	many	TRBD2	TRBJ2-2	CASFSLAGGYTGELFF	TGTGCCAGTTTTTCGTTAGCGGGGGGGTACACCGGGGAGCTGTTTTTT
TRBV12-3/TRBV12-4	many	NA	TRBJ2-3	CASSSQQGLTDTQYF	TGTGCCAGCAGTTCCCAACAGGGTCTAACAGATACGCAGTATTTT
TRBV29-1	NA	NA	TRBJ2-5	CSVGGGSWVEETQYF	TGCAGCGTTGGTGGGGGTAGCTGGGTGGAAGAGACCCAGTACTTC
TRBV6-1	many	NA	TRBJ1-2	CASKGPWRGGGYTF	TGTGCCAGCAAGGGCCCCTGGAGGGGTGGTGGCTACACCTTC
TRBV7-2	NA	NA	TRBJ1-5	CASSLVEGGYQPQHF	TGTGCCAGCAGCTTAGTGGAGGGGGGCTATCAGCCCCAGCATTTT
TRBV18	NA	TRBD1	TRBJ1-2	CASSPGTAGSNYYGYTF	TGTGCCAGCTCACCAGGGACAGCGGGTAGCAATTACTATGGCTACACCTTC
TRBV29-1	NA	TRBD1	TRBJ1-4	CSVESGQADEKLFF	TGCAGCGTTGAATCGGGACAGGCGGATGAAAAACTGTTTTTT
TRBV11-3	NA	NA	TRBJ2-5	CASSPNGIETQYF	TGTGCCAGCAGCCCCAATGGCATTGAGACCCAGTACTTC
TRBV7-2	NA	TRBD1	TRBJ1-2	CASSANQGVGYGYTF	TGTGCCAGCAGTGCGAATCAGGGGGTGGGCTATGGCTACACCTTC
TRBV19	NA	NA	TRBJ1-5	CASSMGLAGNSNQPQHF	TGTGCCAGTAGTATGGGGTTGGCAGGGAATAGCAATCAGCCCCAGCATTTT
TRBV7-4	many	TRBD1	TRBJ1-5	CASSHLVGEDRGKSQPQHF	TGTGCCAGCAGCCACCTTGTCGGGGAGGACAGGGGGAAGAGTCAGCCCCAGCATTTT
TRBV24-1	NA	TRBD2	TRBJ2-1	CATSASGGGEQFF	TGTGCCACCAGTGCTAGCGGGGGGGGTGAGCAGTTCTTC
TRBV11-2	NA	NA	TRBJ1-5	CASSLAPGMNQPQHF	TGTGCCAGCAGCTTGGCCCCAGGGATGAATCAGCCCCAGCATTTT
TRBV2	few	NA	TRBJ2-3	CASSSGMGGAGDTQYF	TGTGCCAGCAGTTCCGGAATGGGGGGGGCGGGGGATACGCAGTATTTT
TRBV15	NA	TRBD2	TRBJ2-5	CATSRDRSAGVGETQYF	TGTGCCACCAGCAGAGATCGTTCAGCGGGGGTAGGAGAGACCCAGTACTTC
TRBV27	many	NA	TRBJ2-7	CASSFLDEQYF	TGTGCCAGCAGTTTTCTTGACGAGCAGTACTTC
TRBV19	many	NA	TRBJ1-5	CASSIRGGNQPQHF	TGTGCCAGTAGTATAAGGGGAGGCAATCAGCCCCAGCATTTT
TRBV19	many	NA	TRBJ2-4	CASSIGGDRKNIQYF	TGTGCCAGTAGTATCGGGGGGGACAGAAAAAACATTCAGTACTTC
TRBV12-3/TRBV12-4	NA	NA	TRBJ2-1	CASIPSSVPSYNEQFF	TGTGCCAGCATCCCTTCCAGCGTACCATCCTACAATGAGCAGTTCTTC
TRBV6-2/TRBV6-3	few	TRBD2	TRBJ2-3	CASSYPRGAGVSTDTQYF	TGTGCCAGCAGTTACCCCCGGGGAGCGGGGGTTTCCACAGATACGCAGTATTTT
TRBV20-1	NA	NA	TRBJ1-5	CSARGGDNQPQHF	TGCAGTGCTAGGGGCGGTGACAATCAGCCCCAGCATTTT
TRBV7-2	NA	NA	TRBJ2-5	CASSLVFGAQETQYF	TGTGCCAGCAGCTTAGTATTTGGGGCCCAAGAGACCCAGTACTTC
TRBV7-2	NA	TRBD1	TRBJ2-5	CASSLLGPGQGRGYQETQYF	TGTGCCAGCAGCTTATTGGGCCCGGGACAGGGGCGAGGGTACCAAGAGACCCAGTACTTC
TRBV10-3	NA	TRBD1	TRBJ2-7	CAIVAGTGVHEQYF	TGTGCCATCGTCGCCGGGACAGGGGTCCACGAGCAGTACTTC
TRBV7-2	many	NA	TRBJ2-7	CASSLDAYEQYF	TGTGCCAGCAGCTTAGACGCCTACGAGCAGTACTTC